A single T cell receptor (beta chain) is shown here with its context. This clone has only a few counts. Its antigen remains undetermined. No much larger clone is present one base from it, and per-base qualities are unavailable. At the junction V is shortened by 6 bases and J by 2 bases, with 11 bases in between. Taken from the germline V gene, the CDR1 and CDR2 loops are SGDLS and YYNGEE. CDR3 length: 14 amino acids, cysteine to phenylalanine. The only DNA kept is the CDR3, 42 bases in frame from the first base. The data are from a study of chemoradiotherapy in HPV16-positive cancers (dated by TCRdb to the early 2020s). About the investigation overall: Candidate HPV-specific T-cell clones and common TCR motifs were defined through functional T-cell assays on cells from two HPV16-positive patients. The study set out to ask whether T-cell immunity against the HPV oncoproteins E6 and E7 changes over the course of chemoradiotherapy and whether that immunity affects survival. TCR repertoires from 86 patients with HPV-related cancers were then used to track the candidate HPV-specific TCRs and motifs.

Because repertoires were sampled repeatedly during chemoradiotherapy, clonal expansion in the tumor microenvironment could be followed. Library creation used the immunoSEQ multiplex PCR assay. TCRdb carries this immuneACCESS record with in-frame sequences only. Its versions omit some clonotypes, under half of them owing to an unresolved V gene in the studies checked, with the rest unexplained. The sample records 8,000 or so clones, less than 75% of which are singletons. Jointly, the top ten make up roughly 29% of the sample. Summary of the overall study and its limitations: Expansion of candidate HPV-specific clones and E7-related TCR motifs was observed in the tumor microenvironment during treatment, whereas no such expansion was observed for non-HPV-specific T cells. The functional definition of HPV-specific T cells came from only a couple of HPV16-positive patients, and the survival association was reported for HPV16-positive patients. In HPV16-positive patients, expansion of HPV-responsive T cells during chemoradiotherapy was associated with improved recurrence-free survival.

The sequence links TRBV9 to TRBJ2-2; D gene: possibly TRBD2, on 5 matching bases. The sample was gathered from a patient who underwent chemoradiotherapy. The source of this sequence is a human donor with HPV-associated anogenital cancer. The DNA sequence is as follows: TGTGCCAGCACCCTTTCTAGCAACACCGGGGAGCTGTTTTTT. Its translation reads: CASTLSSNTGELFF.